The 8 T cell receptor beta chains below were found in one sample sequenced in a study of blood T cell repertoires in COVID-19. TCRdb's table, derived via immunoSEQ multiplex PCR, lists solely in-frame clones and lacks some. The data show roughly 230,000 clones, 85% seen once. The sample consisted of PBMCs or T cells enriched from blood (not recorded which). These receptors all stem from a woman aged 50 to 60 who had been exposed to COVID-19.

V gene TRBV7-2 combines with J gene TRBJ1-5; 9 nucleotides align to TRBD1. The J segment lost 2 bases and the V segment lost 4 bases, leaving 0 bases of the junction unmatched. Germline V gene lookup returns CDR1 SGHTA and CDR2 FQGNSA. CDR3 length equals 14 residues. As DNA, the CDR3 is TGTGCCAGCAGCTGGACAGGGGGCAATCAGCCCCAGCATTTT. Its protein product is CASSWTGGNQPQHF.

The rearrangement uses TRBV3-1 (or the pseudogene TRBV3-2) and TRBJ1-2; TRBD1 aligns across 9 bases. CDR1 is LGHDT, CDR2 YNNKEL, per germline (reference sequence). This CDR3 spans 17 amino acids. Unmatched junction bases numbered 10, after V lost 1 base and J lost 4 bases. The CDR3 coding sequence is TGTGCCAGCAGCCAAGCCGATCTGGGACAGGGATTCTATGGCTACACCTTC. Translating gives CASSQADLGQGFYGYTF.

The sample holds one count of this clone. The chain recombines TRBV28 with TRBJ1-1; weak D call: TRBD1 (6 bases). The V gene lost 6 bases and the J gene lost 8 bases, with 10 bases spanning the gap. The germline CDR1 and CDR2 sequences are MDHEN and SYDVKM. The CDR3 is 11 amino acids. For the CDR3, the DNA is TGTGCCAGCAGAACCGGACAGGAAGCTTTCTTT. Protein product: CASRTGQEAFF.

This chain joins TRBV10-2 and TRBJ2-7, with a possible D match to TRBD2 (5 bases). The germline V gene has CDR1 WSHSY and CDR2 SAAADI. The length of the CDR3 is 14 residues. V lost 4 bases and J 0 bases, leaving 10 bases between the germline ends. CDR3 DNA: TGCGCCAGCAGTGTGGACTCAAGCTCCTACGAGCAGTACTTC. It is translated as CASSVDSSSYEQYF.

Turning to this clone: At one boundary the junction diverges from the germline segment, which might be a read error. The rearrangement joins TRBV13 to TRBJ2-2, with 7 bases matching TRBD2. Germline V gene data show CDR1 as PRHDT and CDR2 as FYEKMQ (reference sequence). The CDR3 has 14 amino acids. DNA for the CDR3: TGTGCCAGCAGCCTAGGGGAGGGCACCGGGGAGCTGTTTTTT. This gives the protein CASSLGEGTGELFF.

V and J are TRBV7-3 and TRBJ2-3; D is unresolved. V was shortened by 3 bases and J by 0 bases, with 7 bases between the two germline ends. The CDR3 runs to 14 residues. CDR1 and CDR2 (germline): SGHTA, FQGTGA. CDR3 DNA sequence: TGTGCCAGCAGCTTGACGGGTAGCACAGATACGCAGTATTTT. This translates into CASSLTGSTDTQYF.

This chain uses TRBV27 with TRBJ2-2; D is possibly TRBD2 (5 bases). Deletions cut 6 bases from V and 4 bases from J, with 15 bases between. Germline CDR1 MNHEY, CDR2 SMNVEV (reference sequence). This CDR3 has 15 residues. The CDR3 DNA reads TGTGCCAGCAGCCCACGGCTAGCAGGCACCGGGGAGCTGTTTTTT. It yields the protein CASSPRLAGTGELFF.

The CDR3 protein is CATIQGAGNTEAFF. As DNA, the CDR3 is TGTGCCACTATACAGGGGGCAGGTAACACTGAAGCTTTCTTT. This sequence joins TRBV28 and TRBJ1-1; TRBD1 matches at 9 bases. Germline-derived CDR1 and CDR2 are MDHEN and SYDVKM. The CDR3 sequence is 14 residues long. The trim removed 10 bases at V and 2 bases at J, leaving 8 bases unmatched.